These 21 T cell receptor beta chains originate from one sample sequenced in a study of blood T cell repertoires in COVID-19. Sequenced by immunoSEQ multiplex PCR; TCRdb stores in-frame clones only, minus some. Among 240,000 or so clones listed, more than 75% were seen once. Sequencing was carried out using peripheral blood. The receptors derive from a woman aged 25-40 years who had recovered from COVID-19.

The chain recombines TRBV2 with TRBJ2-5, with D unresolved. V lost 3 bases to trimming and J lost 9 bases, with 11 bases between them. Germline lookup yields CDR1 SNHLY and CDR2 FYNNEI. The CDR3 spans 12 residues. CDR3 in DNA: TGTGCCAGCAGTGACGTCCAGCTAGCCCAGTACTTC. It is translated as CASSDVQLAQYF. The full variable domain, completed using reference TRBV2 and TRBJ2-5, is EPEVTQTPSHQVTQMGQEVILRCVPISNHLYFYWYRQILGQKVEFLVSFYNNEISEKSEIFDDQFSVERPDGSNFTLKIRSTKLEDSAMYFCASSDVQLAQYFGPGTRLLVL.

The chain uses TRBV6-2 or TRBV6-3 and TRBJ1-4; D is unresolved. In germline, CDR1 is MNHEY, CDR2 SVGEGT. Trimming left V 5 bases short and J 5 bases short, with 15 bases between. The CDR3 spans 15 residues. CDR3 in amino acids: CASSHPRVWNEKLFF. As DNA, the CDR3 is TGTGCCAGCAGTCACCCGAGGGTATGGAATGAAAAACTGTTTTTT.

The chain combines TRBV2 with TRBJ2-1; 12 bases are shared with TRBD2. Per the germline V gene, CDR1 is SNHLY and CDR2 is FYNNEI. With 8 bases clipped from V and 8 bases from J, the junction kept 7 bases outside the gene matches. The CDR3 contains 14 residues. The CDR3 sequence: CASGSTSGGYEQFF. CDR3 in DNA: TGTGCCAGCGGGTCGACTAGCGGGGGCTATGAGCAGTTCTTC.

V and J are TRBV9 and TRBJ1-2, with 7 bases lining up with TRBD1. The germline V gene encodes CDR1 SGDLS and CDR2 YYNGEE. The J segment lost 4 bases and the V segment lost 0 bases, leaving 6 bases of the junction unmatched. The CDR3 runs to 15 residues. The CDR3 DNA reads TGTGCCAGCAGCGTAGGGGGCAGGGGGACCTATGGCTACACCTTC. Amino acids: CASSVGGRGTYGYTF.

The table lists this clone with a few counts. This rearrangement joins TRBV15 to TRBJ1-2, with a possible D match to TRBD1 (5 bases). Deletions cut 2 bases from V and 8 bases from J, with 12 bases between. CDR1 is LNHNV, CDR2 YYDKDF, per germline (reference sequence). The CDR3 spans 13 residues. The CDR3 nucleotides are TGTGCCACCAGCAGACAAAGGGGTGGAGGCTACACCTTC. Its protein is CATSRQRGGGYTF.

The V gene is TRBV24-1, the J gene TRBJ1-1, with D maybe TRBD1 (6 bases). Germline V gives CDR1 KGHDR, CDR2 SFDVKD. The CDR3 consists of 20 residues. V lost 1 base, J lost 0 bases, and 23 bases lay in between. The CDR3 region is CATSDFGQGTDEGMNTEAFF. In DNA form, the CDR3 reads TGTGCCACCAGTGATTTCGGGCAGGGGACGGACGAAGGGATGAACACTGAAGCTTTCTTT.

The gene calls are TRBV15 and TRBJ2-1, with 7 positions matching TRBD1. The CDR3 is 15 residues long. The germline gives CDR1 LNHNV, CDR2 YYDKDF (reference sequence). Trimming cost V 1 base and J 2 bases; bases outside gene matches: 2. The CDR3 bases are TGTGCCACCAGCAGAGCCGGGACAGCCTACAATGAGCAGTTCTTC. It translates to CATSRAGTAYNEQFF.

The chain uses TRBV6-6 and TRBJ1-2; unclear D gene. This CDR3 spans 13 amino acids. Germline loops: CDR1 MNHNY, CDR2 SVGAGI (reference sequence). V was pared by 5 bases and J by 2 bases, with 9 bases between. Written as DNA, the CDR3 is TGTGCCAGCAGTCGACACTTAAACTATGGCTACACCTTC. This sequence encodes CASSRHLNYGYTF.

This sequence joins TRBV5-1 and TRBJ2-1; a weak D match, TRBD2 (6 bases). The CDR3 loop spans 15 amino acids. Germline loops: CDR1 SGHRS, CDR2 YFSETQ. The V end lost 1 base, the J end lost 2 bases, and 10 bases lay between the germline ends. The chain's CDR3 is CASSLSEGPYNEQFF. In DNA, the CDR3 is TGCGCCAGCAGCTTGTCGGAGGGTCCCTACAATGAGCAGTTCTTC.

A single count supports this clone. This chain links TRBV6-5 with TRBJ1-6; 9 bases match TRBD1. CDR1 is MNHEY and CDR2 is SVGAGI in the germline V gene. The CDR3 is 15 residues long. Trimming at V came to 6 bases and at J to 2 bases, leaving 2 bases not matched to a gene. The CDR3 spells CASRDRGTYNSPLHF. For the CDR3, the DNA is TGTGCCAGCAGGGACAGGGGCACCTATAATTCACCCCTCCACTTT.

The chain combines TRBV29-1 with TRBJ1-1; the D gene is possibly TRBD1 (6 bases). Germline V gene sequence: CDR1 SQVTM, CDR2 ANQGSEA. Between the trimmed V and J ends, which lost 5 bases and 2 bases, there was a span of 9 bases. CDR3 length equals 12 residues. The DNA of the CDR3 is TGCAGCGTTCAGGGGATAAACACTGAAGCTTTCTTT. It codes for CSVQGINTEAFF.

The rearrangement links TRBV12-3 or TRBV12-4 to TRBJ2-7; D may be TRBD2 (6 bases). The CDR3 has 12 amino acids. With 2 bases removed from V and 6 bases from J, the gap between germline ends came to 8 bases. In nucleotides, the CDR3 is TGTGCCAGCAGTTTACGGGGGTTCGAGCAGTACTTC. Its translation: CASSLRGFEQYF.

This chain uses TRBV7-6 with TRBJ1-3; D is unclear. In germline, CDR1 is SGHVS, CDR2 FNYEAQ. Trimming shortened V by 1 base and J by 4 bases, and 14 bases separated the two germline ends. The CDR3 is 16 residues long. For the CDR3, the DNA is TGTGCCAGCAGCTTAGAAGGGTCCCGGGGAGGAAACACCATATATTTT. This sequence encodes CASSLEGSRGGNTIYF.

The chain has TRBV30 and TRBJ2-1; tentative D call: TRBD2 (6 bases). Trimming removed 1 base from V and 2 bases from J, with 15 bases in between. The CDR3 is 16 residues long. Germline V gene data show CDR1 as GTSNPN and CDR2 as SVGIG (reference sequence). The CDR3 loop is CAWSAMGGRTYNEQFF. DNA of the CDR3: TGTGCCTGGAGTGCTATGGGGGGTCGGACCTACAATGAGCAGTTCTTC.

This sequence joins TRBV2 and TRBJ1-6; D remains unclear. The CDR3 loop spans 15 amino acids. The germline V gene encodes CDR1 SNHLY and CDR2 FYNNEI. V lost 3 bases and J lost 9, with 15 bases in between. CDR3: CASSDGVSYSSPLHF. For the CDR3, the DNA is TGTGCCAGCAGTGATGGTGTTTCCTACAGTTCACCCCTCCACTTT.

The chain is built from TRBV7-2 and TRBJ2-3; D remains ambiguous. Per germline, CDR1 SGHTA and CDR2 FQGNSA. The length of the CDR3 is 14 residues. V was pared by 4 bases and J by 0 bases, with 8 bases between. This CDR3 reads CASSSLTSTDTQYF. CDR3 DNA: TGTGCCAGCAGCTCCCTAACTAGCACAGATACGCAGTATTTT.

V gene TRBV5-6 combines with J gene TRBJ2-5; possible D gene TRBD1, 6 bases. The CDR3 consists of 15 residues. The V end was cut by 4 bases, the J end by 5 bases, with 18 bases between. Per germline, CDR1 SGHDT and CDR2 YYEEEE. CDR3 sequence reads: CASSQLQGRRETQYF. The CDR3 DNA reads TGTGCCAGCAGCCAATTACAGGGTCGCAGGGAGACCCAGTACTTC. Variable domain in full (rest from reference TRBV5-6 and TRBJ2-5): DAGVTQSPTHLIKTRGQQVTLRCSPKSGHDTVSWYQQALGQGPQFIFQYYEEEERQRGNFPDRFSGHQFPNYSSELNVNALLLGDSALYLCASSQLQGRRETQYFGPGTRLLVL.

This clone occurred once. V usage is TRBV7-3 and J usage is TRBJ2-2, with 10 bases identical to TRBD2. Germline V gene data show CDR1 as SGHTA and CDR2 as FQGTGA. The CDR3 is 16 amino acids. Losses at the gene ends were 5 bases for V and 7 bases for J; bases not matched to a gene: 10. For the CDR3, the DNA is TGTGCCAGCAGCCCCCAGCGGGGGGGCGTTGGCGGGGAGCTGTTTTTT. Translating it yields CASSPQRGGVGGELFF. The variable domain in full, with the rest retrieved from reference TRBV7-3 and TRBJ2-2, is GAGVSQTPSNKVTEKGKYVELRCDPISGHTALYWYRQSLGQGPEFLIYFQGTGAADDSGLPNDRFFAVRPEGSVSTLKIQRTERGDSAVYLCASSPQRGGVGGELFFGEGSRLTVL.

The genes are TRBV4-1 and TRBJ2-5; 9 bases are shared with TRBD2. V was pared by 4 bases and J by 4 bases, with 13 bases of the junction left unmatched. In germline, CDR1 is MGHRA, CDR2 YSYEKL. The CDR3 contains 17 residues. CDR3 sequence (DNA): TGCGCCAGCAGCCCTCTCTCCCGCGGGGGGGCCGGAGAGACCCAGTACTTC. This translates into CASSPLSRGGAGETQYF.

The CDR3 DNA sequence: TGCGCCAGCAGCTGGATGGACAGGGACAAAAGGATTCGCAATCAGCCCCAGCATTTT. The encoded protein is CASSWMDRDKRIRNQPQHF. J is TRBJ1-5 and V is TRBV5-1; 8 positions agree with TRBD1. Germline trimming cut 3 bases from V and 2 bases from J; bases unmatched to any gene: 16. Germline CDR1 reads SGHRS; CDR2 reads YFSETQ. The CDR3 has 19 amino acids.

V is TRBV6-4 and J is TRBJ2-1, with 10 nucleotides matching TRBD2. The CDR3 consists of 15 residues. Germline V gives CDR1 MRHNA, CDR2 SNTAGT. Trimming cost V 3 bases and J 6 bases; bases outside gene matches: 5. CDR3 in DNA: TGTGCCAGCAGTGAAAGCGGGGGGGCAAGCAATGAGCAGTTCTTC. As protein: CASSESGGASNEQFF.